This TCR beta chain comes out of a study of radiation and T cells in renal cell carcinoma. Deletions cut 3 bases from V and 8 bases from J, with 13 bases between. The CDR3 contains 14 residues. Looked up from germline, CDR1 is MDHEN and CDR2 is SYDVKM. TCRdb's copy holds only in-frame clones and misses some; the assay was immunoSEQ multiplex PCR. The sample carries roughly 120,000 clones, 70% to 90% recorded once. Time point described: blood 2 weeks post-SBRT. Described treatment: 15 Gy SBRT to primary tumor, nephrectomy 4 weeks later. The chain is built from TRBV28 and TRBJ1-4; D unclear. Specimen: blood, collected from a patient whose treatment included radiotherapy and nephrectomy. This TCR came from a woman aged 60-70 years with renal cell carcinoma. This CDR3 is CASSLAGSLEKLFF. The CDR3 coding sequence is TGTGCCAGCAGTTTGGCGGGATCCCTGGAAAAACTGTTTTTT.